This TCR beta chain derives from a study of T cell responses to AZD1222 COVID-19 vaccine. Study conclusions and caveats: Only 5 to 7 AZD1222 recipients were seropositive at baseline. The CD4 TCRs associated with vaccination extended across spike and predominated at 160-218 and 743-854.

About this clone: Its antigen is not known.

Produced via immunoSEQ multiplex PCR; TCRdb's table is partial and in-frame only. The sample carries about 130,000 clones, just under 95% recorded once. CDR3 length: 15 residues. Per the germline V gene, CDR1 is SGHNT and CDR2 is YENEEA. V was pared by 5 bases and J by 0 bases, with 13 bases between. The chain links TRBV11-3 to TRBJ1-1, with D possibly being TRBD1 (5 bases). The TCR comes from an adult who received the AZD1222 COVID-19 vaccine. Sample: peripheral blood, taken 28 days after the second AZD1222 dose. The CDR3 is CASSRGGEMNTEAFF. The DNA for the CDR3 is TGTGCCAGCAGCAGGGGTGGGGAAATGAACACTGAAGCTTTCTTT.